The 29 T cell receptor beta chains listed next were all sequenced from one sample in a study of blood T cell repertoires in COVID-19. Clones were sequenced by immunoSEQ multiplex PCR, and TCRdb holds only the in-frame ones, with some missing. The sample records around 70,000 clones, over 85% being singletons. Sequencing used peripheral blood. These receptors were taken from a man aged 50-60 years with acute or convalescent COVID-19.

The J gene is TRBJ2-2, the V gene TRBV24-1, with D tentatively TRBD1 (6 bases). V lost 0 bases, J lost 4 bases, and 23 bases lay in between. This CDR3 region has 20 residues. CDR1 and CDR2 (germline): KGHDR, SFDVKD. The DNA of the CDR3 is TGTGCCACCAGTGATTTGGGAACAGGGTTCCCTCAATTCTCCACCGGGGAGCTGTTTTTT. Its translation: CATSDLGTGFPQFSTGELFF.

DNA for the CDR3: TGTGCCAGCAGTTTAGGGACAGGCGGGAAGCCCCAGCATTTT. Translation: CASSLGTGGKPQHF. The V gene is TRBV2, the J gene TRBJ1-5, with 8 bases lining up with TRBD1. The germline V gene has CDR1 SNHLY and CDR2 FYNNEI. The CDR3 is 14 residues long. The V and J ends lost 5 bases and 8 bases, in that order; junction bases with no gene match: 8.

The chain links TRBV7-3 to TRBJ2-3; the match to TRBD1 covers 7 bases. Per germline, CDR1 SGHTA and CDR2 FQGTGA. The CDR3 runs 14 residues. Germline trimming cut 5 bases from V and 1 base from J; bases unmatched to any gene: 3. CDR3 residues: CASSPTGGTDTQYF. The DNA for the CDR3 is TGTGCCAGCAGCCCCACAGGGGGCACAGATACGCAGTATTTT.

V and J are TRBV7-9 and TRBJ1-6, with D hard to call. The germline V and J ends were trimmed by 4 bases and 9 bases, with 16 bases remaining between them. Germline V gene lookup returns CDR1 SEHNR and CDR2 FQNEAQ (reference sequence). The CDR3 has 15 amino acids. This chain's CDR3 is CASSSDLPGFSPLHF. CDR3 bases: TGTGCCAGCAGCTCCGATCTTCCCGGGTTTTCACCCCTCCACTTT.

J is TRBJ1-5 and V is TRBV28; 9 nucleotides match TRBD1. Germline CDR1 MDHEN, CDR2 SYDVKM. This CDR3 spans 15 amino acids. Trimming removed 5 bases from V and 4 bases from J; junction bases left unmatched: 6. The CDR3 coding sequence is TGTGCCAGCAGTGTCTGGGACAGGGAGAATCAGCCCCAGCATTTT. Translation gives CASSVWDRENQPQHF. Drawing the rest from reference TRBV28 and TRBJ1-5, the complete variable domain is DVKVTQSSRYLVKRTGEKVFLECVQDMDHENMFWYRQDPGLGLRLIYFSYDVKMKEKGDIPEGYSVSREKKERFSLILESASTNQTSMYLCASSVWDRENQPQHFGDGTRLSIL.

The chain links TRBV27 to TRBJ1-5; 7 bases align to TRBD1. Losses at the gene ends were 4 bases for V and 6 bases for J; bases not matched to a gene: 12. The CDR3 runs 16 residues. The germline CDR1 and CDR2 sequences are MNHEY and SMNVEV (reference sequence). DNA of the CDR3: TGTGCCAGCAGTTCCCAGGGGGGCCCCCCCCCTCAGCCCCAGCATTTT. It is translated as CASSSQGGPPPQPQHF.

The genes are TRBV5-6 and TRBJ1-1; 9 bases line up with TRBD1. V was clipped by 3 bases and J by 5 bases; unmatched bases: 8. The CDR3 contains 15 residues. Germline assignment: CDR1 SGHDT and CDR2 YYEEEE. CDR3 nucleotides: TGTGCCAGCAGCTCCAAACGGACAGGGGATACTGAAGCTTTCTTT. Encoded protein: CASSSKRTGDTEAFF.

This chain uses TRBV2 with TRBJ1-5; D perhaps matches TRBD1 (6 bases). Germline values: CDR1 SNHLY, CDR2 FYNNEI. This CDR3 region has 13 residues. V was pared by 7 bases and J by 5 bases, with 12 bases between. The DNA of the CDR3 is TGTGCCAGCAAACTACAGGGAGATCAGCCCCAGCATTTT. Protein product: CASKLQGDQPQHF.

Only one count was recorded for this clone. The DNA for the CDR3 is TGTGCCAGCAGCCAACCGGGACAGGGTGCTGGAAACACCATATATTTT. Protein product: CASSQPGQGAGNTIYF. J is TRBJ1-3 and V is TRBV3-1 (or the pseudogene TRBV3-2); TRBD1 matches at 9 bases. The CDR3 runs to 16 residues. The germline gives CDR1 LGHDT, CDR2 YNNKEL (reference sequence). The junction had 4 bases not matched to a gene; V was cut back by 2 bases and J by 2 bases.

The rearrangement links TRBV7-5 to TRBJ2-7; the table names TRBD2, a call not compared with the DNA. TRBV7-5 is a recognized pseudogene. The CDR3 runs to 14 residues. This CDR3 is CVRSLGGFAYEQYF. DNA of the CDR3: TGTGTCAGAAGCTTAGGCGGGTTTGCTTACGAGCAGTACTTC.

This clone came up a few times. V and J are TRBV10-1 and TRBJ1-1; D not certain. Germline V CDR1 and CDR2: WNHNN, SYGVQD (reference sequence). This CDR3 has 13 residues. V lost 4 bases and J 4 bases, leaving 10 bases between the germline ends. The CDR3 sequence: CASSARVGTEAFF. CDR3 sequence (DNA): TGCGCCAGCAGTGCACGGGTTGGCACTGAAGCTTTCTTT.

The chain recombines TRBV28 with TRBJ1-3, with D tentatively TRBD1 (5 bases). The CDR3 totals 14 residues. The germline V gene has CDR1 MDHEN and CDR2 SYDVKM. Trimming shortened V by 5 bases and J by 2 bases, and 10 bases separated the two germline ends. The CDR3 loop is CASSGGRPGNTIYF. The DNA for the CDR3 is TGTGCCAGCAGTGGGGGGAGACCTGGAAACACCATATATTTT. The variable domain in full, with the rest retrieved from reference TRBV28 and TRBJ1-3, is DVKVTQSSRYLVKRTGEKVFLECVQDMDHENMFWYRQDPGLGLRLIYFSYDVKMKEKGDIPEGYSVSREKKERFSLILESASTNQTSMYLCASSGGRPGNTIYFGEGSWLTVV.

The CDR3 DNA reads as TGTGCCAGCAGTAAGGGGGTTTTGACAGATACGCAGTATTTT. It codes for CASSKGVLTDTQYF. The chain recombines TRBV6-6 with TRBJ2-3, with D maybe TRBD1 (6 bases). V was cut by 5 bases and J by 3 bases, with 12 bases left in between. This CDR3 is 14 amino acids long. Germline CDR1 reads MNHNY; CDR2 reads SVGAGI (reference sequence).

CDR3 in amino acids: CAISDVSGGETQYF. Here the CDR3 DNA reads TGTGCCATCAGTGACGTTTCCGGGGGGGAGACCCAGTACTTC. The gene calls are TRBV10-3 and TRBJ2-5, with TRBD2 matching over 7 bases. The CDR3 has 14 amino acids. Germline lookup yields CDR1 ENHRY and CDR2 SYGVKD. The junction had 6 bases not matched to a gene; V was cut back by 3 bases and J by 5 bases.

The V call is TRBV2, the J call TRBJ2-7; 7 bases map to TRBD1. Germline CDR1 is SNHLY and CDR2 is FYNNEI. V shed 6 bases, J shed 1 base, and the junction held 6 bases outside the gene matches. The CDR3 is 14 amino acids. CDR3 DNA: TGTGCCAGCAGGCATGCAGGGGGATCCTACGAGCAGTACTTC. The encoded protein is CASRHAGGSYEQYF.

The chain is built from TRBV6-5 and TRBJ2-7, with 12 bases identical to TRBD2. V lost 6 bases and J lost 9; bases outside the gene matches: 9. Per the germline V gene, CDR1 is MNHEY and CDR2 is SVGAGI. The CDR3 contains 14 residues. This CDR3 is CASRASSGGAAQYV. In DNA form, the CDR3 reads TGTGCCAGCAGGGCTTCTAGCGGGGGGGCCGCGCAGTACGTC.

This rearrangement joins TRBV7-3 to TRBJ1-6; 7 bases line up with TRBD1. The CDR3 is made up of 15 amino acids. Germline CDR1 and CDR2: SGHTA and FQGTGA. Trimming took 5 bases from V and 9 from J; bases not matched to a gene: 10. CDR3 nucleotide sequence: TGTGCCAGCAGCCTAGGGGGCGCCGGAGGTTCACCCCTCCACTTT. This translates into CASSLGGAGGSPLHF. The complete variable domain, with remaining parts taken from reference TRBV7-3 and TRBJ1-6, reads GAGVSQTPSNKVTEKGKYVELRCDPISGHTALYWYRQSLGQGPEFLIYFQGTGAADDSGLPNDRFFAVRPEGSVSTLKIQRTERGDSAVYLCASSLGGAGGSPLHFGNGTRLTVT.

This sequence joins TRBV25-1 and TRBJ1-2; D ambiguous. Germline CDR1 is MGHDK and CDR2 is SYGVNS. The CDR3 has 13 amino acids. Trimming took off 9 bases at V and 4 bases at J, with 15 bases between the two ends. Here the CDR3 DNA reads TGTGCCAGTAATACACCCGAGGGCTATGGCTACACCTTC. Translation: CASNTPEGYGYTF.

The chain has TRBV11-2 and TRBJ2-1; D is possibly TRBD2 (6 bases). Germline CDR1 SGHAT, CDR2 FQNNGV. V was shortened by 5 bases and J by 4 bases, with 27 bases between the two germline ends. This CDR3 comprises 19 residues. CDR3 DNA: TGTGCCAGCAGCACCCGCCCTCTTAGTCCGGGTGGGGGGTACAATGAGCAGTTCTTC. Protein product: CASSTRPLSPGGGYNEQFF.

The gene calls are TRBV5-1 and TRBJ2-5; D is possibly TRBD1 (5 bases). Trimming removed 4 bases at V and 5 bases at J, with 15 bases between. CDR3 length equals 14 residues. Per germline, CDR1 SGHRS and CDR2 YFSETQ. CDR3 sequence reads: CASSRGHFGETQYF. CDR3 bases: TGCGCCAGCAGCAGGGGCCACTTTGGGGAGACCCAGTACTTC.

A single count supports this clone. The J gene is TRBJ1-2, the V gene TRBV7-8, with TRBD1 matching over 8 bases. The germline CDR1 and CDR2 sequences are SGHVS and FQNEAQ. There are 14 residues in the CDR3. The V segment lost 6 bases and the J segment 6 bases; nucleotides outside the gene matches: 9. CDR3 sequence: CASSTGQGANGYTF. The CDR3 DNA is TGTGCCAGCAGTACCGGACAGGGAGCAAATGGCTACACCTTC.

The V gene is TRBV7-9, the J gene TRBJ1-3; D perhaps matches TRBD1 (5 bases). Trimming pared 4 bases from V and 2 bases from J, leaving 12 bases between. The CDR3 length is 15 residues. Germline CDR1 and CDR2: SEHNR and FQNEAQ (reference sequence). The chain's CDR3 is CASSYPQGTGNTIYF. The CDR3 coding sequence is TGTGCCAGCAGCTACCCCCAGGGTACTGGAAACACCATATATTTT.

This rearrangement joins TRBV14 to TRBJ2-1, with a weak D call TRBD2 (6 bases). This CDR3 has 17 residues. Germline lookup yields CDR1 SGHDN and CDR2 FVKESK. V was pared by 0 bases and J by 0 bases, with 12 bases between. The CDR3 spells CASSQDGVGGSYNEQFF. The CDR3 DNA follows: TGTGCCAGCAGCCAAGATGGGGTGGGGGGCTCCTACAATGAGCAGTTCTTC.

The CDR3 spells CATGGDRGGDTQYF. Written as DNA, the CDR3 is TGTGCCACAGGGGGTGACAGGGGAGGAGATACGCAGTATTTT. The chain couples TRBV10-3 to TRBJ2-3; 8 bases fit TRBD1. J lost 5 bases, V lost 10 bases, and 11 bases had no gene match. CDR3 length: 14 residues. Looked up from germline, CDR1 is ENHRY and CDR2 is SYGVKD.

The chain couples TRBV10-2 to TRBJ2-1, with 9 bases identical to TRBD2. From germline, CDR1 is WSHSY and CDR2 SAAADI. The V gene end was trimmed by 3 bases and the J gene end by 0 bases; junction bases not matched to a gene: 3. The CDR3 sequence is 16 residues long. CDR3 loop: CASSELAGSSYNEQFF. In DNA form, the CDR3 reads TGCGCCAGCAGTGAACTAGCGGGTTCCTCCTACAATGAGCAGTTCTTC.

The genes are TRBV10-3 and TRBJ1-1; TRBD1 matches 8 bases. Germline V gene data show CDR1 as ENHRY and CDR2 as SYGVKD. The V segment lost 4 bases and the J segment 4 bases; nucleotides outside the gene matches: 5. The CDR3 sequence is 14 residues long. The CDR3 bases are TGTGCCATCAGTGGACAGGGGCTGTTCACTGAAGCTTTCTTT. Its translation is CAISGQGLFTEAFF.

The J gene is TRBJ1-2, the V gene TRBV12-3 or TRBV12-4; possible D gene TRBD1, 5 bases. The length of the CDR3 is 12 residues. Trimming stripped 8 bases from V and 4 bases from J, with 11 bases between. The CDR3 DNA reads as TGTGCCAGCTCTGGGGGGAGCTATGGCTACACCTTC. Translation gives CASSGGSYGYTF.

The chain uses TRBV18 and TRBJ1-4; D gene unclear. Trimming stripped 6 bases from V and 5 bases from J, with 16 bases between. CDR1 KGHSH and CDR2 LQKENI come from the germline V gene. CDR3 size: 15 residues. In nucleotides, the CDR3 is TGTGCCAGCTCGCCTCCATCACAGCAGAATGAAAAACTGTTTTTT. Its translation: CASSPPSQQNEKLFF.

The chain recombines TRBV28 with TRBJ2-7; D call uncertain. Germline CDR1 is MDHEN and CDR2 is SYDVKM. The CDR3 has 15 residues. The ends were cut back, 10 bases at V and 2 bases at J, with 21 bases in the middle. DNA for the CDR3: TGTGCCACCTACCCCACGTTACTTTTTACCTACGAGCAGTACTTC. Translation: CATYPTLLFTYEQYF. The full variable domain, completed using reference TRBV28 and TRBJ2-7, is DVKVTQSSRYLVKRTGEKVFLECVQDMDHENMFWYRQDPGLGLRLIYFSYDVKMKEKGDIPEGYSVSREKKERFSLILESASTNQTSMYLCATYPTLLFTYEQYFGPGTRLTVT.